This T cell receptor beta chain came from a study of blood T cell repertoires in COVID-19 (dated by TCRdb to about 2020). Background on the whole study: The collaborator samples originated in the United States, Italy and Spain and spanned the acute and convalescent phases of COVID-19. The material from the prospective study consisted of cDNA or gDNA derived from T cells, B-cell-depleted T cells, or PBMCs. The dataset comprised deeply sampled blood TCRbeta repertoires from subjects exposed to, actively infected with, or recovered from COVID-19. The repertoires were released in a freely available public database meant as a resource for research on the immune response to SARS-CoV-2. Samples came from the ongoing ImmuneRACE study (first 160 participants) plus 1,254 subjects from 6 global collaborators. Sample metadata almost always included a de-identified subject ID, COVID-19 status, age in years and sex. Where available, HLA class I and class II types were taken from metadata supplied by the sample provider and were not determined by assay-based typing.

The immunoSEQ Assay, a bias-controlled multiplex PCR, was used to amplify TCRbeta CDR3 regions from genomic DNA. As for the original processing: The number of nucleated cells in each sample was estimated by amplification of reference gene primers within the assay. To quantify the absolute abundance of each unique TCRbeta CDR3 rearrangement, sequence reads were collapsed and filtered. For each sample, productive Simpson clonality was calculated as the square root of Simpson's diversity index over productive rearrangements. TCRdb retrieved this table from immuneACCESS and kept in-frame rearrangements only. Not all clones are present; in checked studies, unresolved V genes account for under half, and no reason is known for the remainder. V, J and clone size reflect that table, while D and trimming were determined from the DNA. Across this sample there are under 300,000 clones, with around 83% seen only once. Jointly, the top ten make up about 2% of the sample.

From the cysteine up to the phenylalanine, the CDR3 has a length of 14 residues. CDR3 DNA is the only sequence kept; it has 42 bases, read in frame from the first base. V and J are trimmed by 1 base and 8 bases, and the gene matches miss 7 bases of the junction. In the germline V gene, CDR1 corresponds to MGHRA and CDR2 to YSYEKL. A second Seattle source provided samples from volunteer blood donors who had recovered from COVID-19. Whole blood was collected in K2EDTA tubes by collaborating institutions according to the institutions' own protocols. For TCRbeta analysis, collaborators shipped samples as frozen whole blood, isolated PBMCs, or DNA extracted from either of those sample types. A note on this clone: Its recognized antigen is unknown. No base qualities exist here, and no much larger clone lies one base off it.

The full study reports these points: How much clinical and demographic metadata was included differed by source and by participant, and the metadata was provided uncurated.

The TCR was taken from a man aged 30 to 39 who had recovered from COVID-19. The sample taken for sequencing was peripheral blood. Recombination linked TRBV4-1 to TRBJ1-1, with 7 bases aligning to TRBD1. CDR3 loop: CASSQGNRGLEAFF. The sequenced DNA is TGCGCCAGCAGCCAAGGAAACAGGGGATTGGAAGCTTTCTTT.